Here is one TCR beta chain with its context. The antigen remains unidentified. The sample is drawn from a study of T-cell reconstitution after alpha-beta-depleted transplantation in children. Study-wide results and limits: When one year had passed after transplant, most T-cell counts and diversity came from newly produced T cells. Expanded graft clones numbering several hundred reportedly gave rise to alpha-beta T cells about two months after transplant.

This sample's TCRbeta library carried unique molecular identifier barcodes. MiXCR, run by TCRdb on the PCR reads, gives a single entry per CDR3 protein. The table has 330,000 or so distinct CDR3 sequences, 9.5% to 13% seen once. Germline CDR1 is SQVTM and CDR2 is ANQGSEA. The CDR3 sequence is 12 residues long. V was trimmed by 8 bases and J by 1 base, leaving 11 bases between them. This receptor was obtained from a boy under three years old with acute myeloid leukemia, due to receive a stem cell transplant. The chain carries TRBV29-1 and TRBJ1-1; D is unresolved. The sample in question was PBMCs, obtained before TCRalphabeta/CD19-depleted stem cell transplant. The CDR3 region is CSTWAANTEAFF. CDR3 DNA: TGCAGCACTTGGGCCGCGAACACTGAAGCTTTCTTT.